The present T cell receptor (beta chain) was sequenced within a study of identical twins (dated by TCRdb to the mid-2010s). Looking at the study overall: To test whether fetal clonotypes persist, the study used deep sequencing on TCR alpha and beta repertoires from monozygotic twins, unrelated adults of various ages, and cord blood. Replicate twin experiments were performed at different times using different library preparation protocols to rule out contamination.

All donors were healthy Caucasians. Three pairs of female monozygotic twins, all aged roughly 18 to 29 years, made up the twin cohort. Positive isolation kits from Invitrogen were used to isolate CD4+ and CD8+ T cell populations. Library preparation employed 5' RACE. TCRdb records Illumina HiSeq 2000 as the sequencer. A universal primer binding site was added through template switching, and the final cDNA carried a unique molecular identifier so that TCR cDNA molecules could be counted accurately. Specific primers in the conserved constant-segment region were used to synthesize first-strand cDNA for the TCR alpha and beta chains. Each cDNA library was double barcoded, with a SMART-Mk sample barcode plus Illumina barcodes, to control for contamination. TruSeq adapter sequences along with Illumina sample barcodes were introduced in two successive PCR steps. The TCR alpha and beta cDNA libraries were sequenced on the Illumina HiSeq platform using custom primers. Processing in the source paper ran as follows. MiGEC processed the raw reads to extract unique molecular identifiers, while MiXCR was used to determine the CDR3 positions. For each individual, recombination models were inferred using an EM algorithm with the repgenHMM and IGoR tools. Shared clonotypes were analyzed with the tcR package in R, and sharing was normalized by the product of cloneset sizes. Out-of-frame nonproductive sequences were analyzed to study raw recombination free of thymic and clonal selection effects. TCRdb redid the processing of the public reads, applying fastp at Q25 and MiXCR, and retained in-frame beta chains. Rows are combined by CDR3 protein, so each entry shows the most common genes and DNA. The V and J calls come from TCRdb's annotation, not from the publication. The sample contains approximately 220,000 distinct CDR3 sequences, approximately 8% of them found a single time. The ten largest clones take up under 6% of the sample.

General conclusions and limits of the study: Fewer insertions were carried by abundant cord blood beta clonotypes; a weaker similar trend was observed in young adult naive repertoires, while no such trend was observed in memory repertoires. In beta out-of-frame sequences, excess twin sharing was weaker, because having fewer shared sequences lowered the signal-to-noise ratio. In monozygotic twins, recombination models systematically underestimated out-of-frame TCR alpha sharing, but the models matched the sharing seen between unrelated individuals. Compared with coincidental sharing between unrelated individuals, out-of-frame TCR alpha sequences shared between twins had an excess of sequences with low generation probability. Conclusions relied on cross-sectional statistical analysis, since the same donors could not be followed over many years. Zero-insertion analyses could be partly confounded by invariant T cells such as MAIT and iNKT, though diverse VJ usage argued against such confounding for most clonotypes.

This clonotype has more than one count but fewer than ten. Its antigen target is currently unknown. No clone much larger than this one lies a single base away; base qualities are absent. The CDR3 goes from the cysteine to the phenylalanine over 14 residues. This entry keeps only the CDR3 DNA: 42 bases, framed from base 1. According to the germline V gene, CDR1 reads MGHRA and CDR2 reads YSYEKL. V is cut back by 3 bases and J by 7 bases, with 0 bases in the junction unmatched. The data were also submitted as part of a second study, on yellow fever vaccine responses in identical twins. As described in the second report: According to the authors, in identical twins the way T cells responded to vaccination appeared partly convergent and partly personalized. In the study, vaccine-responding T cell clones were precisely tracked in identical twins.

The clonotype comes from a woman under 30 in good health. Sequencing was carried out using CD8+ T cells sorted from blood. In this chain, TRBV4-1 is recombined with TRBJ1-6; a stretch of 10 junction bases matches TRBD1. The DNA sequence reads TGCGCCAGCAGCCAGGGACAGGGGAATTCACCCCTCCACTTT. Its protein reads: CASSQGQGNSPLHF.